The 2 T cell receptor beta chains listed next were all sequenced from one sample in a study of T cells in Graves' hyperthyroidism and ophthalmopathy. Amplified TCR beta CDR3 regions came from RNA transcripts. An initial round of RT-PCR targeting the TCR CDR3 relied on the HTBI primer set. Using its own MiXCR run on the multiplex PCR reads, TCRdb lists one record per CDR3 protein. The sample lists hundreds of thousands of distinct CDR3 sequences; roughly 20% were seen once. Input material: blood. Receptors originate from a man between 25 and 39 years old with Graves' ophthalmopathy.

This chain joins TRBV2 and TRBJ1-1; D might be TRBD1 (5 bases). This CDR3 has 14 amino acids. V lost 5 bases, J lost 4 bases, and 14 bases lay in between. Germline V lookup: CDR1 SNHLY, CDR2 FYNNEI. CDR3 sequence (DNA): TGTGCCAGCAGTTGGGCAGGGCAGTTCACTGAAGCTTTCTTT. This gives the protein CASSWAGQFTEAFF.

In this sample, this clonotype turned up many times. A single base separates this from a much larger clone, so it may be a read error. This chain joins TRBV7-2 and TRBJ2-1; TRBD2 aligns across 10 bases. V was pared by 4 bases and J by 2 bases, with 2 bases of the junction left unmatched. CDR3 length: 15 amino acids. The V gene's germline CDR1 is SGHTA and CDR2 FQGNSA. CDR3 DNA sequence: TGTGCCAGCAGCTCTAGCGGGAGCCCCTACAATGAGCAGTTCTTC. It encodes CASSSSGSPYNEQFF.